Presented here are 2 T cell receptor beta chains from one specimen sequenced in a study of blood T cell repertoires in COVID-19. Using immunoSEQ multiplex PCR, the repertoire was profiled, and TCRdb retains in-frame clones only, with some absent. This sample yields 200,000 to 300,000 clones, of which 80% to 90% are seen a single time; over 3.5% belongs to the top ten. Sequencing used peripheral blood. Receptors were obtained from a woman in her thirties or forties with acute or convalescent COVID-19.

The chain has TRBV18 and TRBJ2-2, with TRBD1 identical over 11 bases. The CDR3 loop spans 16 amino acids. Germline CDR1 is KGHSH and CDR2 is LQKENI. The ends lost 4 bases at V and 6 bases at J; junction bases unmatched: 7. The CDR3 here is CASSQAGQGAAGELFF. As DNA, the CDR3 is TGTGCCAGCTCACAGGCAGGACAGGGGGCCGCCGGGGAGCTGTTTTTT.

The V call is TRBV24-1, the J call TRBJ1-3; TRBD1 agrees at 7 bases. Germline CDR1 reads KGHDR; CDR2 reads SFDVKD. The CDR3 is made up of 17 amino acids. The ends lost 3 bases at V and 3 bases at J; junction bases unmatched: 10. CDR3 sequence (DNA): TGTGCCACCAGTGATGGAGCAGACAGGGATATTGGAAACACCATATATTTT. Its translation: CATSDGADRDIGNTIYF.